This T cell receptor beta chain originates from a study of cytomegalovirus exposure and HLA in healthy donors. Study-level findings and limits: HLA restriction was apparent for most CMV-associated TCR beta chains in a later analysis. It was about 150 TCR beta chains that were listed as cytomegalovirus-associated.

This CDR3 is built from 15 residues. Between the trimmed V and J ends, which lost 0 bases and 0 bases, there was a span of 9 bases. From germline, CDR1 is SGHKS and CDR2 YYEKEE (reference sequence). This clone was seen more than once but under ten times. Its antigen is undetermined. In the PCR, 60 Vbeta and 13 Jbeta primers were used. TCRdb keeps only in-frame clones here, not all; method: immunoSEQ multiplex PCR. The data contain some 150,000 clones, around 77% of them singletons. V is TRBV5-5 and J is TRBJ2-5; no clear D. Sequencing was done on a sample of PBMCs. This sequence was found in a woman in her thirties or forties in good health and CMV-seropositive. CDR3 sequence (DNA): TGTGCCAGCAGCTTGGAGGCAGCGTACCAAGAGACCCAGTACTTC. It encodes CASSLEAAYQETQYF.